The clone carrying this T cell receptor beta chain was found a few times. This record belongs to a study of human T cells and chemical hapten exposure. About the study: Investigators sensitized roughly 2 cm by roughly 2 cm of upper inner arm skin with 2% DPC.

The time point: patch test 2, 6 weeks after DPC sensitization. Treatment reported: therapeutic diphenylcyclopropenone sensitization with weekly scalp DPC. CDR3 length: 17 residues. V was clipped by 4 bases and J by 2 bases; unmatched bases: 11. Germline values: CDR1 LGHNA, CDR2 YSLEER. Unique molecular identifiers were affixed to discrete cDNA molecules within the library. TCRdb used MiXCR to reprocess the RACE reads, holding one entry per CDR3 protein. Among hundreds of thousands of distinct CDR3 sequences listed, about 6% were seen once. The chain carries TRBV4-3 and TRBJ2-3, with 8 bases aligning to TRBD2. The receptor was isolated from a woman in her late teens or twenties with alopecia areata. Some clones in this sample may be carry-over from other donors' samples. The sample in question was whole blood, obtained in connection with sensitization to the hapten diphenylcyclopropenone (DPC). The CDR3 protein is CASSPRSAGDSTDTQYF. CDR3 bases: TGCGCCAGCAGCCCAAGATCAGCGGGGGACTCCACAGATACGCAGTATTTT.